This passage covers 23 T cell receptor beta chains from one sample sequenced in a study of post-analysis software for immune sequencing data. Carried by the TCR beta cDNA libraries were unique molecular identifiers. TCRdb processed the PCR reads anew with MiXCR; each CDR3 protein has one entry. The data hold approximately 770,000 distinct CDR3 sequences, with just over 45% observed a single time. These receptors are not linked to any known antigen. Regarding the study as a whole: TRBV5-6, TRBV5-1 and TRBV20-1 belonged to a set of about five TRBV segments that were more frequent in patients than controls.

Specimen: blood. These TCRs come from a girl aged 10 to 17 with multiple sclerosis.

This clonotype showed up just a few times. This chain joins TRBV7-8 and TRBJ2-3; maybe TRBD1 (5 bases). Trimming shortened V by 5 bases and J by 6 bases, and 18 bases separated the two germline ends. This CDR3 is 15 amino acids long. CDR1 SGHVS and CDR2 FQNEAQ come from the germline V gene. CDR3: CASSLLGATPDTQYF. Written as DNA, the CDR3 is TGTGCCAGCAGCCTCCTAGGGGCTACCCCGGATACGCAGTATTTT.

This rearrangement joins TRBV6-5 to TRBJ2-7; TRBD2 agrees at 8 bases. The tail of the sequence fits TRBJ2-5 better, so the J call may be wrong. This CDR3 comprises 15 residues. Germline V gene sequence: CDR1 MNHEY, CDR2 SVGAGI. The DNA of the CDR3 is TGTGCCAGCAGCCCTGGACTAGCCCCTGGAGAGACCCAGTACTTC. Translating gives CASSPGLAPGETQYF.

This chain's CDR3 is CASSFLGATDEKLFF. CDR3 coding DNA: TGTGCCAGCAGTTTTCTGGGGGCCACGGATGAAAAACTGTTTTTT. This chain links TRBV3-1 with TRBJ1-4; a weak D match, TRBD1 (6 bases). CDR3 length equals 15 residues. Germline V gene lookup returns CDR1 LGHDT and CDR2 YNNKEL (reference sequence). The V end was cut by 6 bases, the J end by 6 bases, with 17 bases between.

The V gene is TRBV20-1, the J gene TRBJ2-7; D possibly corresponds to TRBD1 (6 bases). Per the germline V gene, CDR1 is DFQATT and CDR2 is SNEGSKA (reference sequence). The CDR3 consists of 14 residues. The germline V and J ends were trimmed by 6 bases and 3 bases, with 18 bases remaining between them. CDR3 in amino acids: CSALTGARFYEQYF. The CDR3 region has the DNA TGCAGTGCCCTGACAGGCGCCCGTTTCTACGAGCAGTACTTC.

This clonotype was counted between two and nine times. J is TRBJ2-3 and V is TRBV5-1; 9 bases map to TRBD2. The CDR3 is 16 amino acids. Looked up from germline, CDR1 is SGHRS and CDR2 is YFSETQ. J lost 4 bases, V lost 3 bases, and 9 bases had no gene match. The CDR3 bases are TGCGCCAGCAGCTATATAGCGGGAGTAAACTCAGATACGCAGTATTTT. Translating it yields CASSYIAGVNSDTQYF. The full variable domain, completed using reference TRBV5-1 and TRBJ2-3, is KAGVTQTPRYLIKTRGQQVTLSCSPISGHRSVSWYQQTPGQGLQFLFEYFSETQRNKGNFPGRFSGRQFSNSRSEMNVSTLELGDSALYLCASSYIAGVNSDTQYFGPGTRLTVL.

This chain uses TRBV29-1 with TRBJ2-3; 7 positions match TRBD2. This CDR3 region has 13 residues. The germline V gene has CDR1 SQVTM and CDR2 ANQGSEA. J gave up 6 bases and V 7 bases, and 10 bases lay outside the gene matches. The CDR3 spells CSAREGDWDTQYF. CDR3 sequence (DNA): TGCAGCGCCAGGGAGGGCGACTGGGATACGCAGTATTTT.

In this sample, this clonotype turned up once. This rearrangement joins TRBV13 to TRBJ1-2; TRBD1 is a possible D gene (5 bases). With 8 bases removed from V and 0 bases from J, the gap between germline ends came to 25 bases. This CDR3 is built from 18 residues. From germline, CDR1 is PRHDT and CDR2 FYEKMQ (reference sequence). CDR3: CASRPAGQGNIANYGYTF. The CDR3, as DNA: TGTGCCAGCCGGCCCGCTGGGCAGGGAAACATAGCTAACTATGGCTACACCTTC.

V usage is TRBV2 and J usage is TRBJ2-7; D could derive from TRBD1 or TRBD2 (5 bases each). Deletions cut 8 bases from V and 2 bases from J, with 13 bases between. CDR1 and CDR2 from the germline V gene are SNHLY and FYNNEI. The CDR3 runs to 13 residues. Here the CDR3 reads CASRDPLAYEQYF. DNA for the CDR3: TGTGCCAGCCGGGACCCACTTGCCTACGAGCAGTACTTC. The entire variable domain, with the rest obtained from reference TRBV2 and TRBJ2-7, is as follows: EPEVTQTPSHQVTQMGQEVILRCVPISNHLYFYWYRQILGQKVEFLVSFYNNEISEKSEIFDDQFSVERPDGSNFTLKIRSTKLEDSAMYFCASRDPLAYEQYFGPGTRLTVT.

The rearrangement links TRBV20-1 to TRBJ2-4, with TRBD2 identical over 9 bases. Germline V gives CDR1 DFQATT, CDR2 SNEGSKA (reference sequence). With V trimmed by 1 base and J by 10 bases, 14 bases remained unmatched. This CDR3 has 16 residues. As DNA, the CDR3 is TGCAGTGCTAGAGCCTTGACTAGCGGAAGGGCAAGTATTCAGTACTTC. This gives the protein CSARALTSGRASIQYF.

The V gene is TRBV4-3, the J gene TRBJ2-1; D is uncertain. This CDR3 has 13 amino acids. In germline, CDR1 is LGHNA, CDR2 YSLEER. V was shortened by 3 bases and J by 4 bases, with 7 bases between the two germline ends. The CDR3 region has the DNA TGCGCCAGCAGCCAGTCCCAGTACAATGAGCAGTTCTTC. Protein: CASSQSQYNEQFF.

The chain employs TRBV7-2 and TRBJ2-5; 8 bases map to TRBD2. The V gene's germline CDR1 is SGHTA and CDR2 FQGNSA. The CDR3 covers 18 residues. The V gene end was trimmed by 6 bases and the J gene end by 2 bases; junction bases not matched to a gene: 17. The CDR3 sequence is CASSYKRERWGTQETQYF. CDR3 nucleotide sequence: TGTGCCAGCAGTTATAAGCGGGAGAGGTGGGGTACTCAAGAGACCCAGTACTTC.

V gene TRBV29-1 combines with J gene TRBJ1-5, with D maybe TRBD1 (6 bases). From germline, CDR1 is SQVTM and CDR2 ANQGSEA. Trimming cost V 4 bases and J 1 base, with 8 bases left between them. The CDR3 length is 13 residues. The DNA of the CDR3 is TGCAGCGTTGGGGGGGCGAGCAATCAGCCCCAGCATTTT. The encoded protein is CSVGGASNQPQHF.

This clonotype was picked up a small number of times. The chain is built from TRBV29-1 and TRBJ2-5; TRBD2 aligns across 10 bases. Trimming cost V 6 bases and J 4 bases; bases outside gene matches: 11. Germline CDR1 and CDR2: SQVTM and ANQGSEA. This CDR3 has 15 amino acids. CDR3 in amino acids: CSVLGLAEWAETQYF. The CDR3 DNA reads TGCAGCGTCCTAGGACTAGCGGAGTGGGCAGAGACCCAGTACTTC.

This chain connects TRBV10-3 to TRBJ2-5; unclear D gene. The CDR3 runs 13 residues. Trimming pared 7 bases from V and 0 bases from J, leaving 9 bases between. CDR1 and CDR2 (germline): ENHRY, SYGVKD. Here the CDR3 DNA reads TGTGCCATCAAGACACCTGACCAAGAGACCCAGTACTTC. Translating gives CAIKTPDQETQYF.

This clonotype was detected ten times or more. The V gene is TRBV5-1, the J gene TRBJ1-5, with unresolved D. Germline CDR1 is SGHRS and CDR2 is YFSETQ. V lost 1 base, J lost 3 bases, and 5 bases lay in between. This CDR3 is built from 13 residues. The CDR3 nucleotides are TGCGCCAGCAGCTTGCACAACAATCAGCCCCAGCATTTT. This sequence encodes CASSLHNNQPQHF. Together with reference TRBV5-1 and TRBJ1-5, the CDR3 gives the full variable domain: KAGVTQTPRYLIKTRGQQVTLSCSPISGHRSVSWYQQTPGQGLQFLFEYFSETQRNKGNFPGRFSGRQFSNSRSEMNVSTLELGDSALYLCASSLHNNQPQHFGDGTRLSIL.

The CDR3 bases are TGCAGCGTTCAACCTCAGGGAAACCCCACAGATACGCAGTATTTT. It codes for CSVQPQGNPTDTQYF. The chain links TRBV29-1 to TRBJ2-3; maybe TRBD1 (5 bases). The CDR3 spans 15 residues. Germline V gene lookup returns CDR1 SQVTM and CDR2 ANQGSEA. Trimming stripped 5 bases from V and 2 bases from J, with 17 bases between.

The chain joins TRBV7-2 to TRBJ2-1; possible D gene TRBD1, 6 bases. Trimming removed 1 base from V and 5 bases from J, with 12 bases in between. The CDR3 loop spans 15 amino acids. Germline values: CDR1 SGHTA, CDR2 FQGNSA. The CDR3 nucleotides are TGTGCCAGCAGCTTAGTGTCGGGACATAACAATGAGCAGTTCTTC. Its protein product is CASSLVSGHNNEQFF.

The chain uses TRBV25-1 and TRBJ1-1; the D is unclear. The CDR3 has 13 residues. The V gene lost 5 bases and the J gene lost 4 bases, with 11 bases spanning the gap. Per germline, CDR1 MGHDK and CDR2 SYGVNS. CDR3 DNA: TGTGCCAGCAGTCGGACCTCGGTCACTGAAGCTTTCTTT. Residues: CASSRTSVTEAFF.

V usage is TRBV20-1 and J usage is TRBJ1-2; no definite D call. CDR3 length: 15 amino acids. V was clipped by 3 bases and J by 2 bases, with 16 bases between them. Germline CDR1 reads DFQATT; CDR2 reads SNEGSKA (reference sequence). CDR3 in amino acids: CSASSWSFDNYGYTF. For the CDR3, the DNA is TGCAGTGCTAGCTCGTGGTCCTTCGACAACTATGGCTACACCTTC.

This clonotype was observed a handful of times. CDR3 region: CATSRDPQYEQYF. The CDR3 DNA is TGTGCCACCAGCAGAGATCCCCAGTACGAGCAGTACTTC. J is TRBJ2-7 and V is TRBV15; D call uncertain. This CDR3 comprises 13 residues. Per germline, CDR1 LNHNV and CDR2 YYDKDF (reference sequence). The germline V and J ends were trimmed by 0 bases and 4 bases, with 7 bases remaining between them.

This clonotype was recorded a few times. The chain carries TRBV7-6 and TRBJ2-7, with 10 bases fitting TRBD2. The J call is doubtful: the DNA matches TRBJ2-5 better. There are 18 residues in the CDR3. CDR1 is SGHVS, CDR2 FNYEAQ, per germline. CDR3 residues: CASSSPVVRASGRETQYF. The CDR3, as DNA: TGTGCCAGCAGCTCCCCTGTAGTCAGGGCTAGCGGGAGAGAGACCCAGTACTTC.

The chain links TRBV18 to TRBJ1-1; D is undetermined. Trimming took off 6 bases at V and 4 bases at J, with 9 bases between the two ends. Looked up from germline, CDR1 is KGHSH and CDR2 is LQKENI. The CDR3 covers 12 residues. The CDR3 DNA follows: TGTGCCAGCTCTCAGGAGAGCACTGAAGCTTTCTTT. Residues: CASSQESTEAFF.

The rearrangement uses TRBV12-3 or TRBV12-4 and TRBJ2-2; 7 positions agree with TRBD2. There are 15 residues in the CDR3. The V gene end was trimmed by 4 bases and the J gene end by 4 bases; junction bases not matched to a gene: 6. The CDR3 DNA sequence: TGTGCCAGCAGTTGGGGGGGTCCCAGCACCGGGGAGCTGTTTTTT. Translating gives CASSWGGPSTGELFF.